Listed below are T cell receptor beta chains from one sample, sequenced in a study of T cell repertoires in cytomegalovirus infection. Each CDR3 protein gets one entry after TCRdb re-called the reads with MiXCR. The top ten clones hold roughly 15% of a sample with about 500,000 distinct CDR3 sequences, roughly 34% of them seen once. These receptors lack a known antigen. This specimen was cultured PBMCs, taken from culture after CMV antigen stimulation. Source of these receptors: a human donor in good health (CMV status not recorded). Some clones in this sample may be carry-over from other donors' samples. CDR3s include the opening cysteine and the closing phenylalanine or tryptophan. D genes are given only for firm matches. Not all rows give a size; the values are once, few, many and, for expanded clones, a class.

d_call	clone_size	v_call	j_call	cdr3_nt	cdr3_aa
.	.	TRBV28	TRBJ2-3	TGTGCCAGCGGGCTTGGCGGGTTCCTTCAACCAGATACGCAGTATTTT	CASGLGGFLQPDTQYF
.	.	TRBV7-6	TRBJ2-3	TGTGCCAGCAGGTCCTGGCGGGAAAGCACAGATACACAGTATTTT	CASRSWRESTDTQYF
.	many	TRBV12-3/TRBV12-4	TRBJ1-1	TGTGCCAGCAGTTTAGGAGATCTAGGGTTTGAAGCTTTCTTT	CASSLGDLGFEAFF
.	many	TRBV7-9	TRBJ2-7	TGTGCCAGCAGCCCCGGGAACTCCTACGAGCAGTACTTC	CASSPGNSYEQYF
TRBD2	.	TRBV11-3	TRBJ2-3	TGTGCCAGCAGCTTATTCGGGAGGCCCCTAGATACGCAGTATTTT	CASSLFGRPLDTQYF
.	.	TRBV7-2	TRBJ2-7	TGTGCCAGCAGCTCAAGCGTGGGAGGCTACTACGAGCAGTACTTC	CASSSSVGGYYEQYF
.	few	TRBV7-2	TRBJ2-2	TGTGCCAGCAGCCCCGTGCGGGACATGAACACCGGGGAGCTGTTTTTT	CASSPVRDMNTGELFF
.	.	TRBV20-1	TRBJ2-3	TGCAGTGCTGAGGGACCGCGGATGACAGATACGCAGTATTTT	CSAEGPRMTDTQYF
TRBD2	few	TRBV7-2	TRBJ2-5	TGTGCCAGCAGCTCGCACGCCCGACTAGCGGGGGAGACCCAGTACTTC	CASSSHARLAGETQYF
.	.	TRBV2	TRBJ2-7	TGTGCCAGCAGGGAAACAGCTCCTTCCTACGAGCAGTACTTC	CASRETAPSYEQYF
.	many	TRBV7-2	TRBJ2-7	TGTGCCAGCAGCTTATATCCTGGGGAGCAGTACTTC	CASSLYPGEQYF
TRBD1	few	TRBV6-2/TRBV6-3	TRBJ2-1	TGTGCCAGCAGTCACGGACAGGGGGAAGTCGCCGGCGATGAGCAGTTCTTC	CASSHGQGEVAGDEQFF
.	.	TRBV4-3	TRBJ2-5	TGCGCCAGCAGCCAACCAGGGGGAACTAGCGGACAAGAGACCCAGTACTTC	CASSQPGGTSGQETQYF
TRBD2	.	TRBV6-1	TRBJ2-2	TGTGCCAGCAGTTCACCCGGGACTAGCAAAAACACCGGGGAGCTGTTTTTT	CASSSPGTSKNTGELFF
TRBD2	.	TRBV3-1	TRBJ2-1	TGTGCCAGCAGCCAAGAACCGGGAGGGACCTACAATGAGCAGTTCTTC	CASSQEPGGTYNEQFF
.	.	TRBV7-2	TRBJ1-2	TGTGCCAGCAGCTTAGCGTGGGCGGGATATGGCTACACCTTC	CASSLAWAGYGYTF
.	.	TRBV3-1	TRBJ2-3	TGTGCCAGCAGCCCGTCAAGCAAGAACACAGATACGCAGTATTTT	CASSPSSKNTDTQYF
.	.	TRBV7-2	TRBJ2-7	TGTGCCAGCAGGCCAGCCGGGGTCGAGCAGTACTTC	CASRPAGVEQYF
TRBD1	many	TRBV7-2	TRBJ2-7	TGTGCCAGCAGCTTAGCATCGGGACAGACCTACGAGCAGTACTTC	CASSLASGQTYEQYF
.	.	TRBV30	TRBJ2-1	TGTGCCTGGGTACCGTTGGGGAAGGGCAATGAGCAGTTCTTC	CAWVPLGKGNEQFF
.	.	TRBV11-2	TRBJ2-1	TGTGCCAGCAGCTTAGTCTCCAGGCGGAGCTCCTACAATGAGCAGTTCTTC	CASSLVSRRSSYNEQFF
.	.	TRBV7-9	TRBJ1-6	TGTGCCAGCAGCTTCATATCAGATTCACCCCTCCACTTT	CASSFISDSPLHF
.	few	TRBV7-9	TRBJ2-1	TGTGCCAGCAGCCAAGGTGGTTTCAATGAGCAGTTCTTC	CASSQGGFNEQFF
TRBD2	.	TRBV7-2	TRBJ2-2	TGTGCCAGCAGCTTAGAACTAGCGGGAAACACCAGGGAGCTGTTTTTT	CASSLELAGNTRELFF
TRBD1	.	TRBV4-3	TRBJ1-5	TGCGCCAGCAGCCAAGGGACAGGTGTTTTCGATCAGCCCCAGCATTTT	CASSQGTGVFDQPQHF
.	.	TRBV6-2/TRBV6-3	TRBJ2-1	TGTGCCAGCAGTTTTGCCGGGCACAATGAGCAGTTCTTC	CASSFAGHNEQFF
TRBD2	.	TRBV20-1	TRBJ2-1	TGCAGTGCTAGACCTACTAGCGGGAGGGCCGATGAGCAGTTCTTC	CSARPTSGRADEQFF
.	.	TRBV13	TRBJ1-2	TGTGCCAGCAGCTTAGAGGTGACGGATGGCTACACCTTC	CASSLEVTDGYTF